This T cell receptor beta chain was documented in a study of Tregs in tolerant kidney transplant recipients. Study as a whole: Mixed chimerism was transient after nonmyeloablative marrow transplants from related graft donors.

Method: immunoSEQ multiplex PCR; TCRdb's copy keeps in-frame clones and lacks some. The table has under 80,000 clones, 75% to 90% seen once; the top ten hold 2.1%. The CDR3 length is 14 residues. Per germline, CDR1 SQVTM and CDR2 ANQGSEA. Trimming stripped 0 bases from V and 8 bases from J, with 16 bases between. The sequence came from a human donor who received a combined kidney and bone marrow transplant. The sequences come from Tregs from blood, collected before the transplant. The chain carries TRBV29-1 and TRBJ1-2; perhaps TRBD1 as D (6 bases). Written as DNA, the CDR3 is TGCAGCGTTGAAGATCTGAAAGGGGGGGAGGGCTACACCTTC. It encodes CSVEDLKGGEGYTF.